This T cell receptor (beta chain) was captured in a study of immune evolution from preneoplasia to lung adenocarcinoma. Across the study: HLA loss of heterozygosity: roughly 6.6% AIS, less than 18% MIA, over 30% ADC, none AAH.

Germline V gene lookup returns CDR1 MNHEY and CDR2 SMNVEV (reference sequence). V was clipped by 5 bases and J by 5 bases; unmatched bases: 11. CDR3 length: 15 amino acids. Profiled with immunoSEQ multiplex PCR; TCRdb holds only in-frame clones, not every one. The sample records 35,000 to 40,000 clones, 65% to 75% being singletons. Study results and caveats: Later-stage lesions appeared to have more T cells, more diversity, less clonality.

Resections took place in Japan or China from about 2013 to 2018. Macro-dissection enriched premalignant or tumor cells before nucleic acid extraction. Points on this clone: The antigen remains undetermined.

This receptor was identified in a person in their sixties or seventies with lung adenocarcinoma. Sequencing was performed on FFPE invasive lung adenocarcinoma tissue. The rearrangement uses TRBV27 and TRBJ2-7; 8 bases are shared with TRBD2. The CDR3 spells CASSPLSGLVNEQYF. The CDR3 bases are TGTGCCAGCAGTCCCCTCTCGGGACTAGTAAACGAGCAGTACTTC.